What follows are 18 T cell receptor beta chains derived from one specimen sequenced in a study of siplizumab effects on memory and regulatory T cells. Clones were read by immunoSEQ multiplex PCR, and TCRdb kept only the in-frame ones, dropping some. The sample yields about 100,000 clones, approximately 92% seen once. Material: CD4+ T cells sorted from blood. The origin of the receptors is a human donor in good health.

V is TRBV25-1 and J is TRBJ1-1, with a possible D match to TRBD1 (6 bases). The CDR3 contains 14 residues. V dropped 1 base and J dropped 3 bases, with 9 bases sitting between them. Germline V gives CDR1 MGHDK, CDR2 SYGVNS. This chain's CDR3 is CASSESGQHTEAFF. CDR3 coding DNA: TGTGCCAGCAGTGAATCAGGACAGCACACTGAAGCTTTCTTT.

CDR3 DNA: TGTGCCATCCTACTAGGGACAGGGAAGGGAGACACTGAAGCTTTCTTT. Protein sequence: CAILLGTGKGDTEAFF. V gene TRBV28 combines with J gene TRBJ1-1; 9 nucleotides agree with TRBD1. Trimming cost V 10 bases and J 3 bases; bases outside gene matches: 15. CDR1 and CDR2 from the germline V gene are MDHEN and SYDVKM. The CDR3 has 16 amino acids.

The V call is TRBV6-1, the J call TRBJ1-2, with D tentatively TRBD1 (6 bases). The V end was cut by 6 bases, the J end by 0 bases, with 11 bases between. This CDR3 is built from 14 residues. Per germline, CDR1 MNHNS and CDR2 SASEGT. In DNA, the CDR3 is TGTGCCAGCAGGGACAGCATAACTAACTATGGCTACACCTTC. It codes for CASRDSITNYGYTF.

With regard to this clone: Other DNA sequences in the same sample also yield this CDR3. The rearrangement uses TRBV7-2 and TRBJ2-5, with D unresolved. Trimming took off 1 base at V and 5 bases at J, with 5 bases between the two ends. The CDR3 is made up of 12 amino acids. Germline loops: CDR1 SGHTA, CDR2 FQGNSA. CDR3 region: CASSLGAETQYF. In nucleotides, the CDR3 is TGTGCCAGCAGCTTAGGGGCCGAGACCCAGTACTTC.

The sample holds one count of this clone. As DNA, the CDR3 is TGTGCCAGCAGCGTAGCTCCAGGGTGGGCCTACGAGCAGTACTTC. This codes for CASSVAPGWAYEQYF. The rearrangement joins TRBV9 to TRBJ2-7, with a possible D match to TRBD1 (5 bases). Per the germline V gene, CDR1 is SGDLS and CDR2 is YYNGEE. Trimming shortened V by 0 bases and J by 2 bases, and 12 bases separated the two germline ends. The CDR3 runs to 15 residues. Full variable domain (remainder filled in from reference TRBV9 and TRBJ2-7): DSGVTQTPKHLITATGQRVTLRCSPRSGDLSVYWYQQSLDQGLQFLIQYYNGEERAKGNILERFSAQQFPDLHSELNLSSLELGDSALYFCASSVAPGWAYEQYFGPGTRLTVT.

The chain uses TRBV18 and TRBJ1-2, with D uncertain. Germline loops: CDR1 KGHSH, CDR2 LQKENI. The CDR3 length is 15 residues. Trimming stripped 3 bases from V and 5 bases from J, with 16 bases between. The CDR3 here is CASSPYTSEAYGYTF. CDR3 nucleotides: TGTGCCAGCTCACCTTACACTTCCGAGGCATATGGCTACACCTTC.

The V and J genes are TRBV2 and TRBJ2-3; TRBD2 aligns across 14 bases. The CDR3 is 16 residues long. Germline V gene sequence: CDR1 SNHLY, CDR2 FYNNEI. V shed 6 bases and J 5 bases; nucleotides not matched to a gene: 7. The CDR3 here is CASRRLAGGPIDTQYF. CDR3 nucleotides: TGTGCCAGCAGGAGACTAGCGGGGGGGCCAATAGATACGCAGTATTTT.

The chain is built from TRBV19 and TRBJ2-7, with D hard to call. There are 13 residues in the CDR3. Germline CDR1 reads LNHDA; CDR2 reads SQIVND (reference sequence). V was trimmed by 10 bases and J by 3 bases, leaving 16 bases between them. The chain's CDR3 is CATSRSPVYEQYF. As DNA, the CDR3 is TGTGCCACCAGTAGGTCCCCCGTCTACGAGCAGTACTTC.

V is TRBV4-1 and J is TRBJ2-1; 11 bases align to TRBD2. Trimming took 0 bases from V and 1 from J; bases not matched to a gene: 11. The length of the CDR3 is 20 residues. Germline V gene lookup returns CDR1 MGHRA and CDR2 YSYEKL. The DNA for the CDR3 is TGCGCCAGCAGCCAAGAGGTGCGGACTAGCGGGCCGGGGTCCTACAATGAGCAGTTCTTC. Translation gives CASSQEVRTSGPGSYNEQFF.

This clone has only one observation. The rearrangement joins TRBV5-1 to TRBJ2-3; unclear D gene. Germline values: CDR1 SGHRS, CDR2 YFSETQ. Trimming left V 1 base short and J 1 base short, with 7 bases between. This CDR3 has 14 amino acids. CDR3 residues: CASSLPTGTDTQYF. CDR3 DNA sequence: TGCGCCAGCAGCTTGCCGACCGGCACAGATACGCAGTATTTT.

V and J are TRBV6-6 and TRBJ2-3; tentative D call: TRBD1 (5 bases). Per the germline V gene, CDR1 is MNHNY and CDR2 is SVGAGI (reference sequence). The CDR3 extends over 16 amino acids. Trimming took off 0 bases at V and 4 bases at J, with 14 bases between the two ends. CDR3 amino acids: CASSYSSWGPPDTQYF. The CDR3 DNA reads as TGTGCCAGCAGTTACTCGTCGTGGGGCCCCCCAGATACGCAGTATTTT.

The rearrangement links TRBV2 to TRBJ1-6, with 8 nucleotides matching TRBD1. The V and J ends lost 4 bases and 2 bases, in that order; junction bases with no gene match: 1. This CDR3 comprises 15 residues. Germline CDR1 and CDR2: SNHLY and FYNNEI. CDR3: CASSGGQAYNSPLHF. The DNA of the CDR3 is TGTGCCAGCAGTGGGGGACAGGCCTATAATTCACCCCTCCACTTT.

J is TRBJ2-5 and V is TRBV5-1, with D maybe TRBD1 (6 bases). The DNA end lines up better with TRBJ2-7; the J call may be wrong. CDR1 is SGHRS and CDR2 is YFSETQ in the germline V gene. The CDR3 spans 12 residues. The CDR3 DNA sequence: TGCGCCAGCAAGGACAGCAACTACGAGCAGTACTTC. As protein: CASKDSNYEQYF.

V and J are TRBV4-1 and TRBJ1-2, with D unresolved. The CDR3 extends over 15 amino acids. The V gene's germline CDR1 is MGHRA and CDR2 YSYEKL. V lost 0 bases to trimming and J lost 12 bases, with 20 bases between them. The CDR3, as DNA: TGCGCCAGCAGCCAAGAGGGGTTGGGCCTGGATTTCGACACCTTC. Translating gives CASSQEGLGLDFDTF.

The rearrangement links TRBV10-1 to TRBJ1-4; D unresolved. CDR1 and CDR2 from the germline V gene are WNHNN and SYGVQD (reference sequence). The CDR3 loop spans 13 amino acids. V lost 3 bases and J 11 bases, leaving 13 bases between the germline ends. The CDR3 bases are TGCGCCAGCAGTGACCTTCCCGGGAGCAAACTGTTTTTT. Residues: CASSDLPGSKLFF.

The V call is TRBV7-3, the J call TRBJ1-1; D call uncertain. The CDR3 loop spans 15 amino acids. The V gene lost 5 bases and the J gene lost 0 bases, with 13 bases spanning the gap. The germline CDR1 and CDR2 sequences are SGHTA and FQGTGA. The CDR3 nucleotides are TGTGCCAGCAGCCTCCTTAGCTTGATGAACACTGAAGCTTTCTTT. This encodes CASSLLSLMNTEAFF.

The chain is built from TRBV14 and TRBJ1-2, with TRBD1 as a possible D gene (5 bases). Germline V gene lookup returns CDR1 SGHDN and CDR2 FVKESK. The CDR3 has 14 residues. V gave up 1 base and J gave up 9 bases, with 15 bases separating them. The CDR3 is CASSQGRAPLSYTF. DNA of the CDR3: TGTGCCAGCAGCCAAGGCAGGGCCCCTCTGAGCTACACCTTC.

The chain combines TRBV19 with TRBJ2-7; D is possibly TRBD1 (6 bases). Germline lookup yields CDR1 LNHDA and CDR2 SQIVND (reference sequence). This CDR3 contains 13 residues. V was cut by 4 bases and J by 5 bases, with 12 bases left in between. CDR3 DNA sequence: TGTGCCAGTAGTAAAGGACAGATCGACGAGCAGTACTTC. Residues: CASSKGQIDEQYF.